The rows below give T cell receptor beta chains drawn from one sample of a study of OX40 agonist ivuxolimab in advanced cancers. Some clones are missing from TCRdb's copy, which holds only in-frame ones; the method was immunoSEQ multiplex PCR. Here the sample spans 100,000 to 120,000 clones, 89% being singletons. The starting material was CD4+ or CD8+ T cells sorted from blood, obtained in a trial of the OX40 agonist ivuxolimab. The receptor set was obtained from an adult with an advanced solid tumor such as melanoma, head and neck, liver or kidney cancer. Each CDR3 is given with its conserved first and last residue. The order of the fields is clone size, J gene, V gene, CDR3 length, CDR3 protein. Size is omitted from some rows. Given values are once, few, many or a class for expanded clones.

>-|TRBJ1-5|TRBV10-3|16
CAISELGGSSNQPQHF
>once|TRBJ2-5|TRBV7-9|14
CASSLKAIEETQYF
>-|TRBJ1-3|TRBV7-2|15
CASSWSGEGGNTIYF
>-|TRBJ1-5|TRBV4-2|15
CASSQEGRVRQPQHF
>-|TRBJ2-5|TRBV5-4|14
CASSSTTLQETQYF
>-|TRBJ1-1|TRBV19|15
CASSPRQATGAEAFF
>-|TRBJ1-1|TRBV10-3|12
CAISESNTEAFF
>-|TRBJ2-3|TRBV11-2|11
CASSFTDTQYF
>-|TRBJ1-2|TRBV5-1|19
CASSLGTGTGDLHNYGYTF
>few|TRBJ2-2|TRBV5-1|15
CASSRTSGGPVELFF
>-|TRBJ1-2|TRBV6-5|11
CASSQGVGYTF
>-|TRBJ1-2|TRBV4-1|15
CASSQDTQGRYGYTF
>-|TRBJ1-2|TRBV7-2|14
CASSRSRANYGYTF
>-|TRBJ2-7|TRBV6-1|12
CASEGSGDEQYF
>once|TRBJ2-1|TRBV6-1|15
CASSEVGGVYNEQFF
>once|TRBJ1-1|TRBV2|13
CASKTSGYTEAFF
>-|TRBJ2-5|TRBV15|12
CATSRDTETQYF
>-|TRBJ1-3|TRBV6-1|15
CASSLAQGLGNTIYF
>-|TRBJ1-6|TRBV7-8|14
CASSSTGINSPLHF
>-|TRBJ2-7|TRBV12-5|14
CASGSGLSSDEQYF
>-|TRBJ2-5|TRBV30|14
CAWSRLARGETQYF
>-|TRBJ2-3|TRBV7-9|15
CASSWTGYSTDTQYF
>once|TRBJ1-1|TRBV7-9|12
CASSSGITEAFF
>-|TRBJ1-1|TRBV6-1|14
CASSESGVAVEAFF
>-|TRBJ2-6|TRBV7-3|15
CASSSLGSGANVLTF
>-|TRBJ2-5|TRBV5-5|14
CASSRRGVGETQYF
>-|TRBJ1-2|TRBV6-6|14
CASSSTGAGYGYTF
>once|TRBJ1-2|TRBV19|15
CASSIDRGRNYGYTF
>-|TRBJ2-2|TRBV7-7|15
CASSLSGRNTGELFF
>-|TRBJ1-4|TRBV30|12
CAWQNSGGKLFF
>-|TRBJ2-5|TRBV7-2|14
CASSSRGVQETQYF
>-|TRBJ1-2|TRBV29-1|13
CSATRQGNYGYTF
>once|TRBJ2-7|TRBV18|12
CASSPFSYEQYF